This TCR beta chain was recorded in a study of T cells after yellow fever vaccination (dated by TCRdb to the late 2010s). Study-wide context: The SMART-Seq v4 Ultra Low Input RNA kit was used to prepare libraries from fractions with low cell numbers. To follow T-cell clones before and after primary and booster YFV17D yellow fever vaccination, bulk TCR alpha and beta repertoires were sequenced over time. Two healthy male donors made up the cohort, one aged 18 to 30 years and the other aged 30 to 40 years. Bulk PBMC replicates and cell subsets were isolated from blood drawn at multiple timepoints before and after both primary and secondary immunization.

The CDR3 runs 14 residues from the cysteine to the phenylalanine. Only the CDR3 DNA stays, 42 bases, in frame from base 1. Deletion took 5 bases off V and 6 bases off J, with a span of 13 bases between the germline ends. According to the germline V gene, CDR1 reads SGHTA and CDR2 reads FQGNSA. This specimen's treatment or condition label, interpreted: live attenuated yellow fever vaccine strain. At each blood-draw timepoint, two biological replicates of bulk PBMCs were collected. PBMCs were isolated from peripheral blood using a standard Ficoll-Paque protocol. TriZol was used to extract RNA from bulk PBMCs, from CD4 and CD8 fractions, and from dextramer-positive and dextramer-negative fractions. TCR cDNA was synthesized by 5'RACE template switching, through which a universal primer site and unique molecular identifiers were introduced. Priming for cDNA synthesis came from both the TCR alpha and TCR beta constant segments. Libraries were amplified in two PCR steps, with sample barcodes and sequencing adapters added in the second step. Libraries were sequenced on Illumina HiSeq 2500 (2x100 bp) or NovaSeq (2x150 bp). The study's processing was this. Reads were demultiplexed and collapsed into UMI consensus sequences with MIGEC, and V(D)J alignment was performed with MiXCR. Using edgeR on replicate PBMC samples, clonotypes were called vaccine-responding if FDR was below 0.01 and the log2 fold change was above 5 up to day 15. Each bulk clonotype was labeled CD4 or CD8 based on which sequenced repertoire, CD4 or CD8, contained the clonotype at higher abundance. The public reads were quality trimmed at Q25 with fastp and then assembled into clones with MiXCR by TCRdb, keeping productive beta chains. CDR3 protein sequences are deduplicated, and each keeps its most common genes and DNA. The V and J calls were not made by the authors but by TCRdb's processing. In this sample the table shows about 400,000 distinct CDR3 sequences, approximately 5.7% of which occur a single time. The ten most abundant clones make up about 15% of the sample.

With respect to this clonotype: This receptor's antigen is unknown. No base qualities exist here, and no much larger clone lies one base off it.

The paper's findings and limits, for the study overall: Because abundant contaminating clonotypes from the bulk population could be contained in FACS-sorted repertoires, computational filtering was required. Compared with the primary T-cell response, the secondary T-cell response was faster but weaker, reaching its peak on day 5 rather than on day 15. A small share of clonotypes was detected in both CD4 and CD8 compartments, with the overlap likely arising from convergent recombination. Most clones expanded after primary vaccination were re-detected after the booster (about 96% of CD4 and 88% of CD8), suggesting broad memory maintenance. Because the study included only a couple of donors, the extent to which the findings can be generalized is limited.

This sequence was found in a man younger than 40 who received the YFV17D yellow fever vaccine. Sequencing was performed on PBMCs, taken 5 days after the yellow fever booster vaccination. Here the chain combines TRBV7-2 and TRBJ2-2; the D gene is perhaps TRBD2, from 6 matching bases. The DNA reads as follows: TGTGCCAGCAGCCGTCAGGCGGGGTCCGGGGAGCTGTTTTTT. Its translation is CASSRQAGSGELFF.